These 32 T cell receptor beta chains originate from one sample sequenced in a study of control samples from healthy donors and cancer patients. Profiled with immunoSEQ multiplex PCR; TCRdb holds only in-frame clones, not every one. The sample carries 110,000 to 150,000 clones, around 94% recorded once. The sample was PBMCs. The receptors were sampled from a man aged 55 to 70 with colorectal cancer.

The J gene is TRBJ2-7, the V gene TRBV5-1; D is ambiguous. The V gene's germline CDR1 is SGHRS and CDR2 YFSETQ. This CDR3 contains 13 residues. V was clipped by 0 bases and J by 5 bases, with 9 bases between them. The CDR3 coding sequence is TGCGCCAGCAGCTTGGGGCAGAATAACGAGCAGTACTTC. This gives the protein CASSLGQNNEQYF.

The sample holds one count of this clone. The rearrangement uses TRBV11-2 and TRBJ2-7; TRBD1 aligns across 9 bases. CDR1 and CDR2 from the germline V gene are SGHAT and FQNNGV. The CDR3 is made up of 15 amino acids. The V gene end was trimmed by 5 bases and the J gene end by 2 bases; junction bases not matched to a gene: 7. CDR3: CASSVRWDRAYEQYF. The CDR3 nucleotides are TGTGCCAGCAGCGTCAGATGGGACAGGGCCTACGAGCAGTACTTC.

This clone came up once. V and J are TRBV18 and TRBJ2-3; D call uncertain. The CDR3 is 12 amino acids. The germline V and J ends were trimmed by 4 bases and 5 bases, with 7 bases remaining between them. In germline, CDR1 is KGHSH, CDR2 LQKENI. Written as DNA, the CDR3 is TGTGCCAGCTCACTACAGAGAGATACGCAGTATTTT. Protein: CASSLQRDTQYF.

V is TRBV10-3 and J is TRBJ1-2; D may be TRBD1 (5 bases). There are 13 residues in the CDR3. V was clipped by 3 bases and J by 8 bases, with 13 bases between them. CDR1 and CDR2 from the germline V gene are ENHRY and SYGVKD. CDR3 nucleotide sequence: TGTGCCATCAGTGAAGGGGCGGTCGAGGGCTACACCTTC. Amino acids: CAISEGAVEGYTF.

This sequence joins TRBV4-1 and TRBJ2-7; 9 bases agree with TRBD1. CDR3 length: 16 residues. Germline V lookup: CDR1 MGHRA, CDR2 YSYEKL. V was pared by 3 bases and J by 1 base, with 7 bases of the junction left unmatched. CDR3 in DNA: TGCGCCAGCAGCCATTTGACAGGGGGTGATTCCTACGAGCAGTACTTC. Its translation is CASSHLTGGDSYEQYF.

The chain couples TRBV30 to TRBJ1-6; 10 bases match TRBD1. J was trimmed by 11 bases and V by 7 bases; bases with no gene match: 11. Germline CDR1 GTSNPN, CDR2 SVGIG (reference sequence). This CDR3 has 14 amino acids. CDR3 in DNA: TGTGCCTCGACGCCGGGACAGGGGTTCGCACCCCTCCACTTT. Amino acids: CASTPGQGFAPLHF. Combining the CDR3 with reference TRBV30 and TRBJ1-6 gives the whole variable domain SQTIHQWPATLVQPVGSPLSLECTVEGTSNPNLYWYRQAAGRGLQLLFYSVGIGQISSEVPQNLSASRPQDRQFILSSKKLLLSDSGFYLCASTPGQGFAPLHFGNGTRLTVT.

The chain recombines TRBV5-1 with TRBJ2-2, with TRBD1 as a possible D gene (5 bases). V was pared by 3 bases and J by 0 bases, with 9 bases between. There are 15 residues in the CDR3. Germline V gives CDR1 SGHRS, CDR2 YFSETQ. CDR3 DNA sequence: TGCGCCAGCAGCTCAGGGTACGCGAACACCGGGGAGCTGTTTTTT. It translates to CASSSGYANTGELFF.

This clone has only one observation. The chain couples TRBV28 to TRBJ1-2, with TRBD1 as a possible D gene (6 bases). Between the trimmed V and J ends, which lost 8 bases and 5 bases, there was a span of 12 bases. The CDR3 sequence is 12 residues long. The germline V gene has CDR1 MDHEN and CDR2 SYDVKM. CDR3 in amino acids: CASGLGGYGYTF. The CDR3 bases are TGTGCCAGCGGACTAGGGGGTTATGGCTACACCTTC.

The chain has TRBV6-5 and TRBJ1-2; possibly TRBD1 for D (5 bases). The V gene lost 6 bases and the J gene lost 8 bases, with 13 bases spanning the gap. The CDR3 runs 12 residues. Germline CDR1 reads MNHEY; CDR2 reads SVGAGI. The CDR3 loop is CASSGTERGYTF. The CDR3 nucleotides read TGTGCCAGCAGCGGGACCGAACGGGGCTACACCTTC.

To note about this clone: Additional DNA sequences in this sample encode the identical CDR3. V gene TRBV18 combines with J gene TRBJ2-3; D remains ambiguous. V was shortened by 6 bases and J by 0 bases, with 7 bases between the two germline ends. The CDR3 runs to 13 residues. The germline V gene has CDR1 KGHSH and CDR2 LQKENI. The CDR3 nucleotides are TGTGCCAGCTCCACAACTAGCACAGATACGCAGTATTTT. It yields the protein CASSTTSTDTQYF.

CDR3 residues: CASQDGPGTYEQYF. CDR3 sequence (DNA): TGTGCCAGCCAAGACGGACCGGGCACCTACGAGCAGTACTTC. V is TRBV6-6 and J is TRBJ2-7; no firm D call. CDR1 is MNHNY, CDR2 SVGAGI, per germline (reference sequence). V lost 8 bases and J lost 2, with 16 bases in between. This CDR3 has 14 residues.

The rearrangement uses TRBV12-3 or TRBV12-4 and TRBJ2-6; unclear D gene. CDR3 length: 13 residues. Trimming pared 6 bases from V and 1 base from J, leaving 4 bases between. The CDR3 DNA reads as TGTGCCAGCAGGGGATCTGGGGCCAACGTCCTGACTTTC. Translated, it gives CASRGSGANVLTF.

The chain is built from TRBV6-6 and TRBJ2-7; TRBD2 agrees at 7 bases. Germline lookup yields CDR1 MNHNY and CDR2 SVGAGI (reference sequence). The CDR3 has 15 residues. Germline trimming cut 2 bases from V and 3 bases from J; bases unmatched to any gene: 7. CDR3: CASSYLGAGDYEQYF. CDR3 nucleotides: TGTGCCAGCAGTTACCTAGGGGCGGGGGACTACGAGCAGTACTTC.

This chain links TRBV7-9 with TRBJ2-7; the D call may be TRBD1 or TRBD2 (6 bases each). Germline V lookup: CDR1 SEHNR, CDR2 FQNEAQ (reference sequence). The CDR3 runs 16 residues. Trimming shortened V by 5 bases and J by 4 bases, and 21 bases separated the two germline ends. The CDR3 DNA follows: TGTGCCAGCAGCCCCGAGGGGGACCGGGGGAAGTACGAGCAGTACTTC. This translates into CASSPEGDRGKYEQYF.

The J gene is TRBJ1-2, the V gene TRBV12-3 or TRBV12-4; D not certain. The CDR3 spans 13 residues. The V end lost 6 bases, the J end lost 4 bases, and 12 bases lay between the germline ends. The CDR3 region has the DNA TGTGCCAGCAGCCGATCGGACGTCTATGGCTACACCTTC. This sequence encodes CASSRSDVYGYTF.

The CDR3 sequence is CASSFAGQTVNSPLHF. CDR3 sequence (DNA): TGTGCCAGCAGCTTCGCTGGACAGACCGTTAATTCACCCCTCCACTTT. V usage is TRBV7-2 and J usage is TRBJ1-6; maybe TRBD1 (6 bases). From germline, CDR1 is SGHTA and CDR2 FQGNSA. The CDR3 runs 16 residues. V dropped 3 bases and J dropped 6 bases, with 15 bases sitting between them.

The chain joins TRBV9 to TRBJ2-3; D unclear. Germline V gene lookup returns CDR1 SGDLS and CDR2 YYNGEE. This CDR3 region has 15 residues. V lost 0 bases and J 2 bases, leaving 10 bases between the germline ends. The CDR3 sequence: CASSVVATYTDTQYF. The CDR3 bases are TGTGCCAGCAGCGTAGTGGCTACCTACACAGATACGCAGTATTTT.

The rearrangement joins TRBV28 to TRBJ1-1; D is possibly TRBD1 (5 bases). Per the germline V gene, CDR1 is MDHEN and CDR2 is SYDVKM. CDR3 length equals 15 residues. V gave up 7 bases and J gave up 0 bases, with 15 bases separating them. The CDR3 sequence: CASTGHTILNTEAFF. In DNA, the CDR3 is TGTGCCAGCACGGGGCATACAATCCTGAACACTGAAGCTTTCTTT.

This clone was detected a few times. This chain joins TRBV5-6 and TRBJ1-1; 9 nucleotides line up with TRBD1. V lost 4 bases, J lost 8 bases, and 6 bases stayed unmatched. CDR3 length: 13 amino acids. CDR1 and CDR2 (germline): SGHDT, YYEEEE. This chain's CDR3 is CASSQTGTGEAFF. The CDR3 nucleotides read TGTGCCAGCAGCCAAACCGGGACAGGGGAAGCTTTCTTT.

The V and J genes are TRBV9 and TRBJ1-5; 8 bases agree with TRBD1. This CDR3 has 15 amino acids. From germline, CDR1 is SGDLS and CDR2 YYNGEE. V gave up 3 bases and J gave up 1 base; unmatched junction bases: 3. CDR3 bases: TGTGCCAGCAGCGACGGACAGGGCAGCAATCAGCCCCAGCATTTT. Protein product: CASSDGQGSNQPQHF.

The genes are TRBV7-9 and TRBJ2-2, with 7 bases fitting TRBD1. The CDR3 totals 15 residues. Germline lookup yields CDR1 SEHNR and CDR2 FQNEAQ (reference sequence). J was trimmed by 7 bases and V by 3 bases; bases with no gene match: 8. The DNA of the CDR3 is TGTGCCAGCAGCTTTTCCCGACAGGGCGGCGGGGAGCTGTTTTTT. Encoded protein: CASSFSRQGGGELFF.

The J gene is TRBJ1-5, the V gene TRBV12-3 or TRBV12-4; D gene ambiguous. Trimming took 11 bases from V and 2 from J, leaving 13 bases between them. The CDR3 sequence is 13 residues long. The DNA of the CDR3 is TGTGCCTCGTCCGGCTTGGGCAATCAGCCCCAGCATTTT. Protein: CASSGLGNQPQHF.

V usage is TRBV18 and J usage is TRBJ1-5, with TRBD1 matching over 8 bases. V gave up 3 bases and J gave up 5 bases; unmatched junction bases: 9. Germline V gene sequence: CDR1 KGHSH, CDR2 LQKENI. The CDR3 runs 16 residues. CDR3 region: CASSPLDRGSDQPQHF. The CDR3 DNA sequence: TGTGCCAGCTCACCGCTCGACAGGGGATCAGATCAGCCCCAGCATTTT.

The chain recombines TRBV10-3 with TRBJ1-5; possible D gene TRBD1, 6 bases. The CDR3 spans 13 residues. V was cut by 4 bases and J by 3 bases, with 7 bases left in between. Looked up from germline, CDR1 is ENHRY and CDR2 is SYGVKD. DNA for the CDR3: TGTGCCATCAGTGTGGGGGCCAATCAGCCCCAGCATTTT. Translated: CAISVGANQPQHF.

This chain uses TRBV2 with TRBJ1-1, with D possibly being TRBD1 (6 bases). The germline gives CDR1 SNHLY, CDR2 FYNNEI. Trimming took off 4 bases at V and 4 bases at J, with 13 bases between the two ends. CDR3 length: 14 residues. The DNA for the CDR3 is TGTGCCAGCAGTGGAGAGGGGGAGGCCACTGAAGCTTTCTTT. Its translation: CASSGEGEATEAFF.

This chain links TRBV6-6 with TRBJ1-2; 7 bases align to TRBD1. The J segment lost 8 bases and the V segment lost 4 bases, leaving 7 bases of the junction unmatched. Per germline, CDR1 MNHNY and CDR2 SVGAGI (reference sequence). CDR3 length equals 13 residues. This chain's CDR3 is CASSFATGNGYTF. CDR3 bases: TGTGCCAGCAGTTTCGCGACAGGGAACGGCTACACCTTC.

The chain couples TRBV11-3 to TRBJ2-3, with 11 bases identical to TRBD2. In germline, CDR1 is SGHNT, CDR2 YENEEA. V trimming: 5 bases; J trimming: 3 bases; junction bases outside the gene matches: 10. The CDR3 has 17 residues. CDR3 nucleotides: TGTGCCAGCAGCACCGGGACTAGCGGACAAAAAACAGATACGCAGTATTTT. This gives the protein CASSTGTSGQKTDTQYF.

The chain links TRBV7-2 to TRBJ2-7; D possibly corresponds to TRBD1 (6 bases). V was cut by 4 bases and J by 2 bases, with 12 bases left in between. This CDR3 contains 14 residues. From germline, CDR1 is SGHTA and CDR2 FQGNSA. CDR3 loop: CASSYDRYAYEQYF. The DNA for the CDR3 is TGTGCCAGCAGCTACGACAGGTATGCCTACGAGCAGTACTTC.

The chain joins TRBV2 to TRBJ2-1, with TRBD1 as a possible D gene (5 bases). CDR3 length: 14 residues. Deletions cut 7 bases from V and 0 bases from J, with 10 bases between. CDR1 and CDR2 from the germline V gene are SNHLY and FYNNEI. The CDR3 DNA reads TGTGCCAGCATACCAGGGTCCTCCTACAATGAGCAGTTCTTC. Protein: CASIPGSSYNEQFF.

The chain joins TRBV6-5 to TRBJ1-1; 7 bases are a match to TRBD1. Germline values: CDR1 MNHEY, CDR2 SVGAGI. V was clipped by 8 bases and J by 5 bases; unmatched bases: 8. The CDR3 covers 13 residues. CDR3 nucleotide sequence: TGTGCCAGCCGTACCGCAGGGGGAACTGAAGCTTTCTTT. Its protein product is CASRTAGGTEAFF.

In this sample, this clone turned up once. The CDR3 DNA follows: TGTGCCATCAGTGGAAACGGGGAGCTGTTTTTT. It is translated as CAISGNGELFF. This sequence joins TRBV10-3 and TRBJ2-2; D gene uncertain. Germline V lookup: CDR1 ENHRY, CDR2 SYGVKD. Trimming took 4 bases from V and 7 from J, leaving 4 bases between them. CDR3 length: 11 residues.

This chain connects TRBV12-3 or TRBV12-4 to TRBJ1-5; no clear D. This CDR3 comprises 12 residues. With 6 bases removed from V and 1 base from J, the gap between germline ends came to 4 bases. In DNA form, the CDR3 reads TGTGCCAGCAGAGGAAGCAATCAGCCCCAGCATTTT. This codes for CASRGSNQPQHF.